These 16 T cell receptor beta chains came from one sample sequenced in a study of T cell repertoires in cytomegalovirus infection. TCRdb ran MiXCR on the reads and lists one entry per CDR3 protein. In the table there are some 440,000 distinct CDR3 sequences, roughly 30% of which are singletons. The sequenced material came from PBMCs. These receptors all stem from a human donor in good health (CMV status not recorded). Some clones in this sample may be carry-over from other donors' samples.

The table lists this clonotype with a few counts. The chain links TRBV28 to TRBJ2-5; D ambiguous. V was trimmed by 6 bases and J by 5 bases, leaving 13 bases between them. This CDR3 region has 13 residues. Germline loops: CDR1 MDHEN, CDR2 SYDVKM. The CDR3 bases are TGTGCCAGCAGCCTACCCCTCCGGGAGACCCAGTACTTC. Amino acids: CASSLPLRETQYF. The variable domain in full, with the rest retrieved from reference TRBV28 and TRBJ2-5, is DVKVTQSSRYLVKRTGEKVFLECVQDMDHENMFWYRQDPGLGLRLIYFSYDVKMKEKGDIPEGYSVSREKKERFSLILESASTNQTSMYLCASSLPLRETQYFGPGTRLLVL.

The rearrangement joins TRBV2 to TRBJ1-2; 8 nucleotides line up with TRBD1. Germline CDR1 and CDR2: SNHLY and FYNNEI. The CDR3 covers 14 residues. V dropped 3 bases and J dropped 8; count of bases not matched to a gene: 8. The CDR3 sequence is CASSERVRGQGYTF. CDR3 coding DNA: TGTGCCAGCAGTGAGCGGGTCAGGGGGCAAGGCTACACCTTC.

The V call is TRBV20-1, the J call TRBJ1-3; D unresolved. Between the trimmed V and J ends, which lost 7 bases and 4 bases, there was a span of 8 bases. The CDR3 runs to 11 residues. Per germline, CDR1 DFQATT and CDR2 SNEGSKA (reference sequence). The CDR3 sequence: CSVSAGNTIYF. DNA of the CDR3: TGCAGTGTCTCCGCGGGAAACACCATATATTTT.

The CDR3 coding sequence is TGTGCCAGCACCCATCTGACAGCCCTGGTTAACTATGGCTACACCTTC. This translates into CASTHLTALVNYGYTF. The V and J genes are TRBV12-3 or TRBV12-4 and TRBJ1-2, with D tentatively TRBD1 (5 bases). CDR3 size: 16 residues. With 7 bases removed from V and 1 base from J, the gap between germline ends came to 19 bases.

The chain combines TRBV5-6 with TRBJ2-7, with TRBD1 identical over 9 bases. The V segment lost 3 bases and the J segment 1 base; nucleotides outside the gene matches: 5. The CDR3 is made up of 15 amino acids. CDR1 is SGHDT and CDR2 is YYEEEE in the germline V gene. The CDR3 DNA follows: TGTGCCAGCAGCTCGGACAGGGGTTTATCCTACGAGCAGTACTTC. It specifies CASSSDRGLSYEQYF. The full variable domain, rest sourced from reference TRBV5-6 and TRBJ2-7, is DAGVTQSPTHLIKTRGQQVTLRCSPKSGHDTVSWYQQALGQGPQFIFQYYEEEERQRGNFPDRFSGHQFPNYSSELNVNALLLGDSALYLCASSSDRGLSYEQYFGPGTRLTVT.

This rearrangement joins TRBV6-1 to TRBJ2-3; 8 nucleotides align to TRBD2. This CDR3 contains 16 residues. Germline values: CDR1 MNHNS, CDR2 SASEGT. V lost 1 base to trimming and J lost 3 bases; unmatched junction nucleotides: 6. The CDR3 nucleotides read TGTGCCAGCAGTGAAGAAGTAGCGGGGTCGACAGATACGCAGTATTTT. It yields the protein CASSEEVAGSTDTQYF.

CDR3 amino acids: CASSLSFISYEQYF. The CDR3 DNA follows: TGTGCCAGCAGCTTGAGTTTCATCTCCTACGAGCAGTACTTC. This chain uses TRBV5-6 with TRBJ2-7; D unclear. Between the trimmed V and J ends, which lost 1 base and 0 bases, there was a span of 8 bases. CDR3 size: 14 residues. CDR1 is SGHDT, CDR2 YYEEEE, per germline.

This chain links TRBV20-1 with TRBJ1-5; no definite D call. The germline V gene encodes CDR1 DFQATT and CDR2 SNEGSKA (reference sequence). The CDR3 runs to 10 residues. The V and J ends lost 7 bases and 9 bases respectively, with 10 bases between them. The CDR3: CSVGSLPQHF. The CDR3 DNA reads TGCAGTGTTGGGTCCTTGCCCCAGCATTTT.

The chain links TRBV11-2 to TRBJ2-5, with 8 bases matching TRBD2. CDR1 and CDR2 (germline): SGHAT, FQNNGV. The CDR3 runs to 15 residues. Germline trimming cut 6 bases from V and 2 bases from J; bases unmatched to any gene: 8. CDR3 loop: CASSSAGAAQETQYF. The CDR3 bases are TGTGCCAGCAGTTCAGCGGGGGCGGCTCAAGAGACCCAGTACTTC.

The genes are TRBV2 and TRBJ1-2; 8 positions match TRBD1. Germline values: CDR1 SNHLY, CDR2 FYNNEI. The CDR3 has 14 amino acids. V was pared by 6 bases and J by 3 bases, with 6 bases of the junction left unmatched. The CDR3 bases are TGTGCCAGCAGAAACCCGGACAGGGACTATGGCTACACCTTC. It translates to CASRNPDRDYGYTF.

V gene TRBV12-3 or TRBV12-4 combines with J gene TRBJ2-1; no definite D call. The CDR3 runs 14 residues. The V end lost 3 bases, the J end lost 4 bases, and 10 bases lay between the germline ends. Here the CDR3 reads CASSLLATYNEQFF. DNA for the CDR3: TGTGCCAGCAGTTTGCTTGCCACATACAATGAGCAGTTCTTC.

This clonotype occurred a few times. The chain employs TRBV6-1 and TRBJ1-1; TRBD1 matches 11 bases. Germline CDR1 is MNHNS and CDR2 is SASEGT. V shed 5 bases, J shed 8 bases, and the junction held 7 bases outside the gene matches. This CDR3 is built from 14 residues. The CDR3 reads CASSRTGGAFEAFF. The CDR3 DNA reads TGTGCCAGCAGTCGGACAGGGGGCGCCTTCGAAGCTTTCTTT.

Ten or more counts support this clonotype. The chain joins TRBV7-2 to TRBJ1-2, with D maybe TRBD1 (6 bases). CDR1 and CDR2 from the germline V gene are SGHTA and FQGNSA. Trimming pared 4 bases from V and 3 bases from J, leaving 15 bases between. This CDR3 comprises 15 residues. The DNA for the CDR3 is TGTGCCAGCAGCTCCTACAGGGTCTCGGACTATGGCTACACCTTC. Translated: CASSSYRVSDYGYTF.

The table lists this clonotype with a count of one. The chain couples TRBV5-1 to TRBJ1-1; TRBD1 matches at 8 bases. V was pared by 4 bases and J by 1 base, with 9 bases of the junction left unmatched. Germline assignment: CDR1 SGHRS and CDR2 YFSETQ. CDR3 length: 16 amino acids. This chain's CDR3 is CASSLSRTGQNTEAFF. In DNA form, the CDR3 reads TGCGCCAGCAGCCTGTCAAGGACAGGGCAGAACACTGAAGCTTTCTTT.

This clonotype was counted a few times. The chain employs TRBV5-8 and TRBJ2-3; D gene uncertain. Germline V gene data show CDR1 as SGHTS and CDR2 as YDEGEE. This CDR3 region has 14 residues. V gave up 5 bases and J gave up 1 base, with 11 bases separating them. CDR3 region: CASSNGLGTDTQYF. DNA of the CDR3: TGTGCCAGCAGTAACGGGCTAGGCACAGATACGCAGTATTTT. The full variable domain, rest sourced from reference TRBV5-8 and TRBJ2-3, is EAGVTQSPTHLIKTRGQQATLRCSPISGHTSVYWYQQALGLGLQFLLWYDEGEERNRGNFPPRFSGRQFPNYSSELNVNALELEDSALYLCASSNGLGTDTQYFGPGTRLTVL.

Only a few counts were recorded for this clonotype. The chain is built from TRBV7-9 and TRBJ1-1; D is perhaps TRBD1 (5 bases). V gave up 7 bases and J gave up 3 bases, with 18 bases separating them. The CDR3 runs 15 residues. Germline assignment: CDR1 SEHNR and CDR2 FQNEAQ (reference sequence). CDR3 in amino acids: CASNLFQGGDTEAFF. In DNA, the CDR3 is TGTGCCAGCAACTTGTTTCAAGGAGGGGACACTGAAGCTTTCTTT. The full variable domain, rest sourced from reference TRBV7-9 and TRBJ1-1, is DTGVSQNPRHKITKRGQNVTFRCDPISEHNRLYWYRQTLGQGPEFLTYFQNEAQLEKSRLLSDRFSAERPKGSFSTLEIQRTEQGDSAMYLCASNLFQGGDTEAFFGQGTRLTVV.